The table lists the clone carrying this TCR beta chain with a count of one. What it binds is unknown. The data were taken from a study of OX40 agonist ivuxolimab in advanced cancers. On the study more broadly: People in dose escalation had one of these cancers: hepatocellular carcinoma, melanoma, renal cell or head and neck cancer. Prior anti-PD-1, anti-PD-L1 or anti-CTLA-4 therapy did not bar entry, and approximately 43% had some.

TCRdb's table, derived via immunoSEQ multiplex PCR, lists solely in-frame clones and lacks some. The data contain roughly 52,000 clones, just under 85% of them seen just once; the ten biggest clones take up roughly 1.2%. The study's findings and limits: The specificity for antigen of the expanded peripheral T cells was not determined. It was also the case that some nonresponders had low normalized T-cell clonal expansion.

V lost 7 bases and J lost 1, with 8 bases in between. The V gene's germline CDR1 is SNHLY and CDR2 FYNNEI. The CDR3 has 13 amino acids. The receptor's source is an adult with an advanced solid tumor such as melanoma, head and neck, liver or kidney cancer. The chain combines TRBV2 with TRBJ1-5; D not resolved. This sample comprised CD4+ or CD8+ T cells sorted from blood, obtained in a trial of the OX40 agonist ivuxolimab. The CDR3 nucleotides read TGTGCCAGCACCGGAGGGAGCAATCAGCCCCAGCATTTT. It is translated as CASTGGSNQPQHF. Drawing the rest from reference TRBV2 and TRBJ1-5, the complete variable domain is EPEVTQTPSHQVTQMGQEVILRCVPISNHLYFYWYRQILGQKVEFLVSFYNNEISEKSEIFDDQFSVERPDGSNFTLKIRSTKLEDSAMYFCASTGGSNQPQHFGDGTRLSIL.